One T cell receptor beta chain is described in this entry. The target antigen is unknown. These data originate in a study of T cell responses to AZD1222 COVID-19 vaccine. Whole-study findings and limits: Baseline testing showed seropositivity in only six or seven AZD1222 recipients. Reportedly, nearly half the spike-specific TCRs target unmutated variant regions.

Profiling relied on immunoSEQ multiplex PCR, and the TCRdb table lists in-frame clones only, not all of them. The sample yields some 150,000 clones, 80% to 90% seen once. The CDR3 is made up of 13 amino acids. Trimming removed 3 bases at V and 3 bases at J, with 9 bases between. Germline V gene data show CDR1 as MNHNY and CDR2 as SVGAGI (reference sequence). This sample comprised peripheral blood, obtained on day 0 of AZD1222 vaccination. The rearrangement joins TRBV6-6 to TRBJ2-7; D not certain. The clonotype originates from an adult in good health. In nucleotides, the CDR3 is TGTGCCAGCAGTTATGACCGCTACTACGAGCAGTACTTC. It encodes CASSYDRYYEQYF.